Listed here is a single T cell receptor (beta chain). The antigen is unknown. Every isolated RNA sample was fully reverse transcribed, so sequencing captured expressed TCRB transcripts. Profiling relied on immunoSEQ multiplex PCR, and the TCRdb table lists in-frame clones only, not all of them. The data hold 110,000 to 150,000 clones, with roughly a tenth observed a single time. The sample comes from a study of beta chain features in type 1 diabetes. Study-wide results and limits: Patients' naive, central memory and Treg TCRB repertoires seemed closer to one another than those of healthy donors. Here, the possible influence of HLA type (on TCRB rearrangement) remained unresolved. Patients with type 1 diabetes carried fewer insertions and had more deletions at their VDJ junctions.

The CDR3 contains 15 residues. Germline CDR1 and CDR2: SSHAT and FNYEAQ (reference sequence). V lost 5 bases to trimming and J lost 4 bases, with 17 bases between them. Sequencing was performed on central memory CD4+ T cells from blood. The chain uses TRBV7-7 and TRBJ2-5, with D possibly being TRBD2 (6 bases). The TCR sequence derives from a man aged 18 to 35 in good health. The CDR3: CASSQSAGQGETQYF. CDR3 nucleotides: TGTGCCAGCAGCCAGAGCGCGGGGCAAGGAGAGACCCAGTACTTC.